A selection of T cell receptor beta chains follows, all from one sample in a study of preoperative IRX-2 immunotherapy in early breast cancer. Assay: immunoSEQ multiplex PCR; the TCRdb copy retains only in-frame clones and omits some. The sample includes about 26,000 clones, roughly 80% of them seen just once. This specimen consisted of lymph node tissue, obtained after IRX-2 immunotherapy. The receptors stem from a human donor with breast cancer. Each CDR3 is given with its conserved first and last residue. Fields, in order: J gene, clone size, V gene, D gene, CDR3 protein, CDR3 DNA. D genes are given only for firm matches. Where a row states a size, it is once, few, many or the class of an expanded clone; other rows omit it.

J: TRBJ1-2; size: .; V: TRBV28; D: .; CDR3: CASSLTGRHGGYTF; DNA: TGTGCCAGCAGTTTGACGGGGCGACACGGAGGCTACACCTTC
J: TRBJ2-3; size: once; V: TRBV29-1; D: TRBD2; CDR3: CSVSLAGHRGTDTQYF; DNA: TGCAGCGTTTCACTAGCGGGACACCGAGGGACAGATACGCAGTATTTT
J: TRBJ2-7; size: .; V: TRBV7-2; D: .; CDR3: CASSRLGGGMQYF; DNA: TGTGCCAGCAGCCGCTTGGGCGGAGGGATGCAGTACTTC
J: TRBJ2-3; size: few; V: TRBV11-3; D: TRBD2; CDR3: CASSSLLAREEGTQYF; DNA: TGTGCCAGCAGCTCGCTACTAGCGAGAGAAGAGGGTACGCAGTATTTT
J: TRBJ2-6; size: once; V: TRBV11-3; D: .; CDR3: CASSWDEQEAEGANVLTF; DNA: TGTGCCAGCAGCTGGGATGAACAGGAGGCGGAAGGGGCCAACGTCCTGACTTTC
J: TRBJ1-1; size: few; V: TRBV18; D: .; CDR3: CASSTQGGALGVEAFF; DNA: TGTGCCAGCTCAACACAAGGAGGGGCCCTGGGGGTTGAAGCTTTCTTT
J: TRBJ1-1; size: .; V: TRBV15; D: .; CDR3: CATSRDLGIENTEAFF; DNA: TGTGCCACCAGCAGAGATTTGGGGATAGAGAACACTGAAGCTTTCTTT
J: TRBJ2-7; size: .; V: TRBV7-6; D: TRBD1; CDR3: CASSSGTGDSGEQYF; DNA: TGTGCCAGCAGCTCCGGGACAGGGGATTCCGGCGAGCAGTACTTC
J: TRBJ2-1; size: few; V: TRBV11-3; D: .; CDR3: CASSQQGFSYNEQFF; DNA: TGTGCCAGCAGCCAGCAGGGCTTTTCCTACAATGAGCAGTTCTTC
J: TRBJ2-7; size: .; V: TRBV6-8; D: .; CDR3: CASSDPAGIDSTYEQYF; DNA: TGTGCCAGCAGTGATCCGGCGGGTATTGACTCAACCTACGAGCAGTACTTC
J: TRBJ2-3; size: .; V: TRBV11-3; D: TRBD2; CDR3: CASTLGAGDRTDTQYF; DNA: TGTGCCAGCACCCTAGGAGCGGGGGACCGCACAGATACGCAGTATTTT
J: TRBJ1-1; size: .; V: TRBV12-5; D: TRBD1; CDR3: CASGSGQGRTEAFF; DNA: TGTGCTAGTGGTTCTGGACAGGGGAGGACTGAAGCTTTCTTT
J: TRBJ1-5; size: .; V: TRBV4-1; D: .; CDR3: CASSQDEGYGSWDQPQHF; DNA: TGCGCCAGCAGCCAAGATGAGGGCTACGGAAGTTGGGATCAGCCCCAGCATTTT
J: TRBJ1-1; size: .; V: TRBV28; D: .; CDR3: CASSSTGILNTEAFF; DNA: TGTGCCAGCAGTTCCACAGGGATTTTGAACACTGAAGCTTTCTTT
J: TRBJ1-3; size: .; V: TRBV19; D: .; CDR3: CASSIGSASRASGNTIYF; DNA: TGTGCCAGTAGTATAGGTTCAGCGTCCCGTGCGTCTGGAAACACCATATATTTT
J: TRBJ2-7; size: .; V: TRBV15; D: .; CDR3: CATSRERQASYEQYF; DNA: TGTGCCACCAGCAGAGAGCGACAGGCCTCCTACGAGCAGTACTTC
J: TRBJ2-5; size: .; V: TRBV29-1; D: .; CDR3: CSGGDMGETQYF; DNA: TGCAGCGGGGGGGACATGGGAGAGACCCAGTACTTC
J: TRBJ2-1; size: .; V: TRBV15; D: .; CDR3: CATSSLFRGKFGSEQFF; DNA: TGTGCCACCAGCAGTCTATTCCGGGGAAAATTTGGAAGTGAGCAGTTCTTC
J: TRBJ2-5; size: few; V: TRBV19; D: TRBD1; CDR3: CASSRTGAGETQYF; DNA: TGTGCCAGTAGTAGGACAGGGGCGGGAGAGACCCAGTACTTC